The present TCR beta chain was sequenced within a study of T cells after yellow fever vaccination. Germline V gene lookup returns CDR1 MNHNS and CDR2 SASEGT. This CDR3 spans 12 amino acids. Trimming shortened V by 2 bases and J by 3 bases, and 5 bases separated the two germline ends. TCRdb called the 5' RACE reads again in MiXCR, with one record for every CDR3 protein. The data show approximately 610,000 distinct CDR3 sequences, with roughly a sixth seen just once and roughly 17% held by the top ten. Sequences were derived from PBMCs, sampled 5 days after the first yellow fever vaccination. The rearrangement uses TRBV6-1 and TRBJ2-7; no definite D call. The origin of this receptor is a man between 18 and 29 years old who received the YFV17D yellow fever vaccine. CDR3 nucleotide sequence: TGTGCCAGCAGTGAAACTGGCTACGAGCAGTACTTC. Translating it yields CASSETGYEQYF.